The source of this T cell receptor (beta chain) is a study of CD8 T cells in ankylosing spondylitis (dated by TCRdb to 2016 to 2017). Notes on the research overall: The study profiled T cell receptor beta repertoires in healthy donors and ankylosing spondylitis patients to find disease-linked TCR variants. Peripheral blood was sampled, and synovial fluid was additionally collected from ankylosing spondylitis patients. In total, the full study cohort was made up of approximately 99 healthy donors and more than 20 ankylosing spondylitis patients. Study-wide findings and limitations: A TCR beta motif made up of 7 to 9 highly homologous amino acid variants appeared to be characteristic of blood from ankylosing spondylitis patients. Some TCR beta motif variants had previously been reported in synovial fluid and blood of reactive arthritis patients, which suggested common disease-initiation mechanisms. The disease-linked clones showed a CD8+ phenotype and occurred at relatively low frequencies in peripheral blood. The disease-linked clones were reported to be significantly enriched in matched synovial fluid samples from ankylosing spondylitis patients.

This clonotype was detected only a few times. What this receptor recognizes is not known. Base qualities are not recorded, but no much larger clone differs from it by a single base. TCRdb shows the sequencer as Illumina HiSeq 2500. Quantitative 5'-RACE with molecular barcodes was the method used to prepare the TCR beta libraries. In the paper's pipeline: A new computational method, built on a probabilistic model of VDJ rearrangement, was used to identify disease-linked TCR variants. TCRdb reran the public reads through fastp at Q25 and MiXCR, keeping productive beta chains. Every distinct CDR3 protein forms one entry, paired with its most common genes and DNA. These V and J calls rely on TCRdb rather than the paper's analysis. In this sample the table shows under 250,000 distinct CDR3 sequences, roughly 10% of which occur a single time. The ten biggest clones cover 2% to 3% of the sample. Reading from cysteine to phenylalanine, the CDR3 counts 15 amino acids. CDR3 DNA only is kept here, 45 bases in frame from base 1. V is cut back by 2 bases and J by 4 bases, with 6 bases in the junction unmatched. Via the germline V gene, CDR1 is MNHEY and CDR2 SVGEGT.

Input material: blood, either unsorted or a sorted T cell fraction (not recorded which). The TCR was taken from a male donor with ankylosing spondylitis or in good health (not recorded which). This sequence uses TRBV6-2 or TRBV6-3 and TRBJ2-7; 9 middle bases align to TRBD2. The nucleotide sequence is TGTGCCAGCAGTTACGCGGCGGGGGGGCGATACGAGCAGTACTTC. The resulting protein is CASSYAAGGRYEQYF.